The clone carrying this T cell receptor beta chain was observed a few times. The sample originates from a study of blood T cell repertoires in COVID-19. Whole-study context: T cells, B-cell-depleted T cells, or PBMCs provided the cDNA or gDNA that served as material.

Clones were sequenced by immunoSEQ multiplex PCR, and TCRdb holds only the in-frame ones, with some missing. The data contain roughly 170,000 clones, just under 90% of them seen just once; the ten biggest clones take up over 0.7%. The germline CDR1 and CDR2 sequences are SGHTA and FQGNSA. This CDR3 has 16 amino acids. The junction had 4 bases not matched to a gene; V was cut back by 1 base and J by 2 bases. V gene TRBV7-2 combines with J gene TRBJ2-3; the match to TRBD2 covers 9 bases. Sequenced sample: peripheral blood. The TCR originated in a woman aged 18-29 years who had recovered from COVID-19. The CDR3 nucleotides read TGTGCCAGCAGCTTAGTAGCGGGGGCCTACACAGATACGCAGTATTTT. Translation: CASSLVAGAYTDTQYF. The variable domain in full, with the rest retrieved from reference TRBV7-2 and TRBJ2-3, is GAGVSQSPSNKVTEKGKDVELRCDPISGHTALYWYRQSLGQGLEFLIYFQGNSAPDKSGLPSDRFSAERTGGSVSTLTIQRTQQEDSAVYLCASSLVAGAYTDTQYFGPGTRLTVL.